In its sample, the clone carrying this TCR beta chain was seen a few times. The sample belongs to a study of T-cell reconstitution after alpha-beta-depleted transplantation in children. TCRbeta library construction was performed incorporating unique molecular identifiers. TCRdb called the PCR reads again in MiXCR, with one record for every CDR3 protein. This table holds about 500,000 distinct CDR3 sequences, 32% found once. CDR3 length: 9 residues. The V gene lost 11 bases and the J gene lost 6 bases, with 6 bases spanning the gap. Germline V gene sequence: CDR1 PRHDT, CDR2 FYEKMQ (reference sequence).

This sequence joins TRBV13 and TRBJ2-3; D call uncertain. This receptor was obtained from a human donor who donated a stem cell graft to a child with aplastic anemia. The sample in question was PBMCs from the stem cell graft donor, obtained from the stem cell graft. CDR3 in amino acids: CAVTDTQYF. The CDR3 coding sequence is TGTGCCGTCACGGATACGCAGTATTTT.